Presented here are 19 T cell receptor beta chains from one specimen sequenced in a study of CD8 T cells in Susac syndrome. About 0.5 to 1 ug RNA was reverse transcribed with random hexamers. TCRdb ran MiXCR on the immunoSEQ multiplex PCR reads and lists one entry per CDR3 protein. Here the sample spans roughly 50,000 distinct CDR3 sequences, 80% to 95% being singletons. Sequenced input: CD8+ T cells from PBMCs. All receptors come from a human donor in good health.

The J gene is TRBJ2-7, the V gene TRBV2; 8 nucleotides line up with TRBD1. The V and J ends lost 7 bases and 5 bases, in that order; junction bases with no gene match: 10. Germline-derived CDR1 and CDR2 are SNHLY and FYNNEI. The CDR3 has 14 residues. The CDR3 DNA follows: TGTGCCAGCAATCTCTGGGGACAGGTAAACGAGCAGTACTTC. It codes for CASNLWGQVNEQYF.

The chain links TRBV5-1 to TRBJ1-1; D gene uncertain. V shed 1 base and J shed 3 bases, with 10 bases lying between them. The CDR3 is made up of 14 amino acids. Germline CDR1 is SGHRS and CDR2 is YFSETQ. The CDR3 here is CASSLWSGDTEAFF. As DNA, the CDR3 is TGCGCCAGCAGCTTGTGGTCTGGGGACACTGAAGCTTTCTTT.

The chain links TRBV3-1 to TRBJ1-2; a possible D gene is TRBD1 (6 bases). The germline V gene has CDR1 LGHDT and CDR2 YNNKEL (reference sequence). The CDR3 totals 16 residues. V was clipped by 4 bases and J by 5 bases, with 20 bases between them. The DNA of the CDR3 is TGTGCCAGCAGCCTTTCATCAGACAGGACGCTATATGGCTACACCTTC. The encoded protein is CASSLSSDRTLYGYTF. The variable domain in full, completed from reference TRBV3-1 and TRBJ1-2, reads DTAVSQTPKYLVTQMGNDKSIKCEQNLGHDTMYWYKQDSKKFLKIMFSYNNKELIINETVPNRFSPKSPDKAHLNLHINSLELGDSAVYFCASSLSSDRTLYGYTFGSGTRLTVV.

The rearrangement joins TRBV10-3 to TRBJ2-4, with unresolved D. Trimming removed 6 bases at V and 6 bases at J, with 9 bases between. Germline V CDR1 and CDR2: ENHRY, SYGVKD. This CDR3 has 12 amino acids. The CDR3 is CAISSMGNIQYF. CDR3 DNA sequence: TGTGCCATCAGCTCTATGGGAAACATTCAGTACTTC.

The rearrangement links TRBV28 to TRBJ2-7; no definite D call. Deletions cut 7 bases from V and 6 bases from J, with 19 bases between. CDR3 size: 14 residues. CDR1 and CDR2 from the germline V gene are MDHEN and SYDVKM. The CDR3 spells CASMPLRSFAEQYF. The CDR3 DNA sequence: TGTGCCAGCATGCCCTTAAGGAGTTTCGCCGAGCAGTACTTC.

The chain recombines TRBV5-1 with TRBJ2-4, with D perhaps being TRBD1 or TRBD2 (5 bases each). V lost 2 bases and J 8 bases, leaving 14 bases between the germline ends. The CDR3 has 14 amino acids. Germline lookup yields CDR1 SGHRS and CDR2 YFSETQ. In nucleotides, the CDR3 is TGCGCCAGCAGCTTCCGGGACCCCAGGGACATTCAGTACTTC. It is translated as CASSFRDPRDIQYF.

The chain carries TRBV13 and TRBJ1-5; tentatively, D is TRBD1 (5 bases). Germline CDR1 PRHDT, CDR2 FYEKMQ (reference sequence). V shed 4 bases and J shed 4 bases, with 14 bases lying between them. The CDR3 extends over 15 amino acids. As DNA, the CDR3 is TGTGCCAGCAGCTCCTCGGGGAGGGGTAATCAGCCCCAGCATTTT. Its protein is CASSSSGRGNQPQHF.

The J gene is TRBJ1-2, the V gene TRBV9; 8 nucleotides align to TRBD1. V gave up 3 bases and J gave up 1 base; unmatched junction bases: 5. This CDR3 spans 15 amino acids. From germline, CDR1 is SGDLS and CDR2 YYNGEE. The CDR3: CASSGYGQGNYGYTF. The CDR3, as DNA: TGTGCCAGCAGCGGATACGGACAGGGTAACTATGGCTACACCTTC.

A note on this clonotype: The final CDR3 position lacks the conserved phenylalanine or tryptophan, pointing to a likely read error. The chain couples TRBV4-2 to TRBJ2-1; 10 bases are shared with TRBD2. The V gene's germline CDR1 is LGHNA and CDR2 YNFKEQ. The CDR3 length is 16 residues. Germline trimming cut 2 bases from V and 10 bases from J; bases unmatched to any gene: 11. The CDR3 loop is CASSQTRTSGRMEQFL. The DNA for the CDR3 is TGTGCCAGCAGCCAAACTAGGACTAGCGGTAGGATGGAGCAGTTCTTG.

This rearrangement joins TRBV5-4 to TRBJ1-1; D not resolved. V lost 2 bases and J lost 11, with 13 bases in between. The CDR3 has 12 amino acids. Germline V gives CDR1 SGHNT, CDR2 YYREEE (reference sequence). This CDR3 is CASSFEVQTAFF. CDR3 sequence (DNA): TGTGCCAGCAGCTTTGAGGTTCAGACGGCTTTCTTT.

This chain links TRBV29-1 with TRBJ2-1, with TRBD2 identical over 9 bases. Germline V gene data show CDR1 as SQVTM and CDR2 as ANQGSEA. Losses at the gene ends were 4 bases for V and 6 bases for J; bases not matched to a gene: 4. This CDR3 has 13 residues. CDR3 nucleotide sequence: TGCAGCGTTGTAAGCGGGAGGATCAATGAGCAGTTCTTC. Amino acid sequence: CSVVSGRINEQFF.

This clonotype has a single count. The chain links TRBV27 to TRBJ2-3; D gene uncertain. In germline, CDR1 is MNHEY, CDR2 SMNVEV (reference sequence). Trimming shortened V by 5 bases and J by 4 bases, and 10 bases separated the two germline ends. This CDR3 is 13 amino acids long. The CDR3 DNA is TGTGCCAGCAGTGACCCCAAAGCAGATACGCAGTATTTT. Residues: CASSDPKADTQYF.

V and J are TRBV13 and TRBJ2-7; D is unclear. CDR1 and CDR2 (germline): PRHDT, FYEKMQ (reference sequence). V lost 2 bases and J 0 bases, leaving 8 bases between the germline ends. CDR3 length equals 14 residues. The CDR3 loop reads CASSLRSRSYEQYF. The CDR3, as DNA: TGTGCCAGCAGCTTAAGGTCTCGCTCCTACGAGCAGTACTTC.

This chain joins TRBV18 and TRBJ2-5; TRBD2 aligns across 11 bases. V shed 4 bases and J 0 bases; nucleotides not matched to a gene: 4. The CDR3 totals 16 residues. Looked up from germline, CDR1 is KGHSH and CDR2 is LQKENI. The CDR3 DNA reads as TGTGCCAGCTCACAAGGACTAGCGGGTTACCAAGAGACCCAGTACTTC. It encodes CASSQGLAGYQETQYF. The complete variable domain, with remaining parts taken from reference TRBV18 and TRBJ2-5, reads NAGVMQNPRHLVRRRGQEARLRCSPMKGHSHVYWYRQLPEEGLKFMVYLQKENIIDESGMPKERFSAEFPKEGPSILRIQQVVRGDSAAYFCASSQGLAGYQETQYFGPGTRLLVL.

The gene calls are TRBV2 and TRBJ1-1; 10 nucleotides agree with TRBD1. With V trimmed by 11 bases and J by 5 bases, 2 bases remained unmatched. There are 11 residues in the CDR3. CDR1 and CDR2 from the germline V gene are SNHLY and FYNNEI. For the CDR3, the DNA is TGTGCCGGACAGGGGGTTACTGAAGCTTTCTTT. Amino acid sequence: CAGQGVTEAFF.

DNA for the CDR3: TGCAGCGTTGTTTCAGGGGTGGATGAAAAACTGTTTTTT. The encoded protein is CSVVSGVDEKLFF. The V gene is TRBV29-1, the J gene TRBJ1-4; TRBD1 might be the D (6 bases). The ends were cut back, 4 bases at V and 6 bases at J, with 12 bases in the middle. This CDR3 has 13 residues. Germline V gene data show CDR1 as SQVTM and CDR2 as ANQGSEA.

This chain's CDR3 is CGTGQLNTDTQYF. CDR3 nucleotide sequence: TGTGGTACCGGACAGCTGAACACAGATACGCAGTATTTT. J is TRBJ2-3 and V is TRBV28, with a tentative D call TRBD1 (6 bases). Per germline, CDR1 MDHEN and CDR2 SYDVKM. The CDR3 covers 13 residues. Full variable domain (rest looked up from reference TRBV28 and TRBJ2-3): DVKVTQSSRYLVKRTGEKVFLECVQDMDHENMFWYRQDPGLGLRLIYFSYDVKMKEKGDIPEGYSVSREKKERFSLILESASTNQTSMYLCGTGQLNTDTQYFGPGTRLTVL.

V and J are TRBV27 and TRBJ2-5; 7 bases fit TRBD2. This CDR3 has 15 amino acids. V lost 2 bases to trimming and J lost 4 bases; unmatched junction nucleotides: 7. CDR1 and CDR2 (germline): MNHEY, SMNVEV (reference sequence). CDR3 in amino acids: CASSLAGEAGETQYF. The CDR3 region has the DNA TGTGCCAGCAGTTTAGCGGGAGAGGCTGGAGAGACCCAGTACTTC.

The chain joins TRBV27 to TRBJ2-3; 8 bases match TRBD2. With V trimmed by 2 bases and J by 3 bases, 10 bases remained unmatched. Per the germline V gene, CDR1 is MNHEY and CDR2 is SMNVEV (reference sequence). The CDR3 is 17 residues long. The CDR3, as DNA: TGTGCCAGCAGTTTAAGGACCGGGACTAGAACAACAGATACGCAGTATTTT. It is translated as CASSLRTGTRTTDTQYF.